This entry describes one TCR beta chain. These data belong to a study of blood T cell repertoires in COVID-19. Overall study context: Acute-phase and convalescent COVID-19 samples originated in the United States, Italy and Spain.

Seattle's cohort entered during active infection and was followed longitudinally. Only in-frame clones appear in the TCRdb table, and some are missing; sequencing was by immunoSEQ multiplex PCR. The sample records approximately 160,000 clones, about 87% being singletons. This sequence was found in a man in his 60s with COVID-19, enrolled during active disease. The specimen was peripheral blood.

The DNA of the CDR3 is TGTGCCAGCAGCTTCCGCGGGAGGGAAGATACGCAGTATTTT. Translation: CASSFRGREDTQYF. The chain links TRBV7-2 to TRBJ2-3, with 9 bases that match TRBD2. CDR3 length equals 14 residues. Germline CDR1 is SGHTA and CDR2 is FQGNSA. Trimming cost V 3 bases and J 5 bases; bases outside gene matches: 3.